This entry features one TCR beta chain sequence. This clone was seen once. Its antigen remains unidentified. No qualities accompany the bases; no much larger clone lies one base away. These data belong to a study of T cell responses to AZD1222 COVID-19 vaccine (dated by TCRdb to the early 2020s). Context from the whole study: AZD1222 recipients with second doses at about 4 weeks or about 12 weeks were pooled, because spike-specific TCR depth and breadth did not differ between schedules. A total of 230 or so trial participants underwent TCR sequencing, of whom 207 received two doses of AZD1222 and some 25 received two doses of the MenACWY control vaccine. Trial participants were enrolled into age subgroups of 18-55, 56-69 and 70-plus years, which contained about 160, 30 and 59 TCR-sequenced participants, respectively. Results and caveats for the whole study, not just this receptor: In the small 56-69-year group, the increase in depth fell short of significance, most likely because of low power. After two AZD1222 doses, both the breadth and the depth of spike-specific TCRs were significantly higher than at day 0 and than in MenACWY recipients. Epitopes outside the regions mutated in the B.1.351 and B.1.1.7 variants were reportedly recognized by nearly half of the unique spike-specific TCRs. Conclusions about previously exposed vaccinees are limited, since just a handful of AZD1222 recipients were seropositive for SARS-CoV-2 at baseline. Vaccine-associated CD4 TCRs spanned the whole spike protein, with dominant responses in regions 160-218 and 743-854. Participants were mostly white British and included more females than males, and it was suggested by the authors that clonal diversity may have been underestimated. Because no day 14 peak-response samples were available, the repertoires could be characterized only after the peak T cell response.

The intended sense of this specimen's time point label: baseline before first vaccination. The vaccinee samples were drawn from two UK trials, COV001 and COV002, one of which was a single-blind randomized controlled phase 2/3 trial testing AZD1222 (ChAdOx1 nCoV-19) in healthy adults. For TCRbeta chain sequencing, PBMC samples were collected from trial participants at day 0 and at day 28 after the second dose. From the cysteine through the phenylalanine, the CDR3 covers 14 amino acids. Just the 42-base CDR3 DNA is kept, in frame starting at base 1. The germline V gene gives CDR1 as SGHTA and CDR2 as FQGNSA. The junction shows trimming of 1 base on V and 5 bases on J, plus 11 bases between the germline ends. The CDR3 regions of human TCRbeta chains were analyzed by immunosequencing. In the authors' own workflow: Repertoire TCRs were checked for matches against a reference library of SARS-CoV-2-specific TCRs that had been generated using the MIRA antigen-specificity platform. Breadth was defined as the fraction of unique TCRs that were SARS-CoV-2-associated, and depth was defined as the fraction of total T cells that were SARS-CoV-2-associated. Using the MIRA data, each spike-specific TCR was mapped to the spike region that the TCR reacts to and placed in a CD4 or CD8 class. Log10-transformed breadth and depth values were compared by one-way ANOVA with Sidak's multiple comparisons tests. TCRdb obtained this table from immuneACCESS and retained in-frame rearrangements with V and J assigned. These tables miss some clones; where compared with another copy, unresolved V genes account for less than half of the shortfall, and the remainder is unexplained. Clonal size and the V and J genes are those of that table, whereas D and trimming came from the DNA. Recorded for this sample are about 120,000 clones; 92% of them occurred a single time. Roughly 13% of the sample is taken by the ten largest.

Sequencing used peripheral blood, obtained on day 0 of AZD1222 vaccination. The chain links TRBV7-2 with TRBJ2-5, with a weak D call of TRBD2 (6 bases match). This sequence was found in an adult in good health. The CDR3: CASSLGNAGETQYF. The nucleotides read TGTGCCAGCAGCTTAGGGAACGCGGGGGAGACCCAGTACTTC.